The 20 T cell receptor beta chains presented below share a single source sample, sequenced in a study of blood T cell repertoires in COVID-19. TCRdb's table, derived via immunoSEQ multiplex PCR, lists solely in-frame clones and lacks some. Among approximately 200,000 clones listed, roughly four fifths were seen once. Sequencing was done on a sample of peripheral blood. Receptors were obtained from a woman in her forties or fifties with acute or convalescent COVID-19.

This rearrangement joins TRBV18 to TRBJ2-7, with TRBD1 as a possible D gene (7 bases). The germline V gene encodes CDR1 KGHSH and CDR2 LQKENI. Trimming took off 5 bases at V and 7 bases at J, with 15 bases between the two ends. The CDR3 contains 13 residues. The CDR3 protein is CASSAGGLREQYF. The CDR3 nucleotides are TGTGCCAGCTCAGCAGGGGGGTTAAGGGAGCAGTACTTC.

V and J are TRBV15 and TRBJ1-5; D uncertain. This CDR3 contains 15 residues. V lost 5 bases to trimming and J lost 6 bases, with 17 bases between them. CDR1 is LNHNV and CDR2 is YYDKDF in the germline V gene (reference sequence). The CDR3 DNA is TGTGCCACCAGCCTTCTTAGGAGGGAAACTCAGCCCCAGCATTTT. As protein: CATSLLRRETQPQHF.

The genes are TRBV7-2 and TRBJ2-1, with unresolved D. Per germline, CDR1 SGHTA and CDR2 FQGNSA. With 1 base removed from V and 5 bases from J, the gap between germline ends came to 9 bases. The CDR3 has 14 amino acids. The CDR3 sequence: CASSLVHGNNEQFF. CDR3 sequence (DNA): TGTGCCAGCAGCTTAGTTCACGGTAACAATGAGCAGTTCTTC.

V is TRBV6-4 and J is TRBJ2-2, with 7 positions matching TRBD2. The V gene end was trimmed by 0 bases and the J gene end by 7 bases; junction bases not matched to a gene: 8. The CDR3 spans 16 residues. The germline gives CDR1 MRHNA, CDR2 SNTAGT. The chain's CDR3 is CASSDSSAGMGGELFF. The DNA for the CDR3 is TGTGCCAGCAGTGACTCCTCAGCGGGGATGGGCGGGGAGCTGTTTTTT.

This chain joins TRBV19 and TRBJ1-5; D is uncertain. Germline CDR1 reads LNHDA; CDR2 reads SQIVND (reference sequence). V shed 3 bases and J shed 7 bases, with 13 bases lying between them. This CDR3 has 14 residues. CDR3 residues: CASSIGRSGQPQHF. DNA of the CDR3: TGTGCCAGTAGTATCGGGAGGAGCGGCCAGCCCCAGCATTTT.

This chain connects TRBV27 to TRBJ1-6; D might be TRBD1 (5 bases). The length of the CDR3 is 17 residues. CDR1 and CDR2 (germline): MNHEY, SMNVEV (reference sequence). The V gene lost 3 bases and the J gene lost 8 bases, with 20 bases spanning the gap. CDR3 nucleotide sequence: TGTGCCAGCAGTTTTTCATTCCGGGGGGTTGATGATTCACCCCTCCACTTT. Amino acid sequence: CASSFSFRGVDDSPLHF.

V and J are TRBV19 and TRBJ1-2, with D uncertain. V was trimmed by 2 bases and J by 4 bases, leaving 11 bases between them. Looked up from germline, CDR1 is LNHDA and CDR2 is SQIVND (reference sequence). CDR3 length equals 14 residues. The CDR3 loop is CASSISSSIYGYTF. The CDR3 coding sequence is TGTGCCAGTAGTATATCCAGTTCAATCTATGGCTACACCTTC.

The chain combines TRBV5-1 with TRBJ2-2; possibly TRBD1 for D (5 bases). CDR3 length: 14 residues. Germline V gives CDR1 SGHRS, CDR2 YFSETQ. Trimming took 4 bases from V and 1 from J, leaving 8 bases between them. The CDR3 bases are TGCGCCAGCAGCCCCCAGGGGAACACCGGGGAGCTGTTTTTT. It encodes CASSPQGNTGELFF.

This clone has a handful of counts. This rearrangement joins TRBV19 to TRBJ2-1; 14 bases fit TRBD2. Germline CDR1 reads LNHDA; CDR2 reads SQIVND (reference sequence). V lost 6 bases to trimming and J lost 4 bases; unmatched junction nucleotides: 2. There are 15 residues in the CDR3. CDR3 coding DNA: TGTGCCAGTAGGGGGACTAGCGGGAGTTACAATGAGCAGTTCTTC. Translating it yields CASRGTSGSYNEQFF.

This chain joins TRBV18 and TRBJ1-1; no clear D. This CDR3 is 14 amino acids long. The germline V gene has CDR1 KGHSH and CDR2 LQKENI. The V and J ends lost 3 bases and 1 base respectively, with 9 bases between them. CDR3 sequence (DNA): TGTGCCAGCTCACCGGCGGGGAAGAACACTGAAGCTTTCTTT. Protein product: CASSPAGKNTEAFF.

The CDR3 nucleotides are TGTGCCAGCAGTGCACGACAGGGCTATGGCTACACCTTC. This sequence encodes CASSARQGYGYTF. The chain links TRBV6-6 to TRBJ1-2, with TRBD1 identical over 7 bases. J was trimmed by 4 bases and V by 5 bases; bases with no gene match: 4. Germline lookup yields CDR1 MNHNY and CDR2 SVGAGI (reference sequence). The CDR3 covers 13 residues.

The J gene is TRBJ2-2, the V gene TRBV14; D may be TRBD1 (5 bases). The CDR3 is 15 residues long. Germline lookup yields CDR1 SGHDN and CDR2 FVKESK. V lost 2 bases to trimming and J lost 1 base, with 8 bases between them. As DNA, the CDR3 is TGTGCCAGCAGCCAACCTACAGGGAACACCGGGGAGCTGTTTTTT. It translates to CASSQPTGNTGELFF. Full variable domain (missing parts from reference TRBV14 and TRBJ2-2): EAGVTQFPSHSVIEKGQTVTLRCDPISGHDNLYWYRRVMGKEIKFLLHFVKESKQDESGMPNNRFLAERTGGTYSTLKVQPAELEDSGVYFCASSQPTGNTGELFFGEGSRLTVL.

The CDR3, as DNA: TGTGCCTGGAGTGTTAAACAGGCCAATTCACCCCTCCACTTT. Its protein product is CAWSVKQANSPLHF. The chain uses TRBV30 and TRBJ1-6, with a tentative D call TRBD1 (5 bases). CDR1 and CDR2 (germline): GTSNPN, SVGIG (reference sequence). The CDR3 consists of 14 residues. The V and J ends lost 0 bases and 7 bases respectively, with 10 bases between them.

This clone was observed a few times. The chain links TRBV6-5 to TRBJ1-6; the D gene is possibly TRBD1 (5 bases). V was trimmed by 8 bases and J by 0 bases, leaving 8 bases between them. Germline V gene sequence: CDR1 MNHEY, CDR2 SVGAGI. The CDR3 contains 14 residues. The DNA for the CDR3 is TGTGCCAGCGCGGGGGACTCCTATAATTCACCCCTCCACTTT. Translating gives CASAGDSYNSPLHF.

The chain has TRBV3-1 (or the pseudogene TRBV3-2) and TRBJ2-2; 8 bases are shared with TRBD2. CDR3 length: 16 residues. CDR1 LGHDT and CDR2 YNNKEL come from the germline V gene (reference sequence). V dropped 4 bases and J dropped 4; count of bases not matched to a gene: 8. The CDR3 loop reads CASSPRGSGITGELFF. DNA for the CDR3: TGTGCCAGCAGCCCCCGCGGTAGCGGGATCACCGGGGAGCTGTTTTTT.

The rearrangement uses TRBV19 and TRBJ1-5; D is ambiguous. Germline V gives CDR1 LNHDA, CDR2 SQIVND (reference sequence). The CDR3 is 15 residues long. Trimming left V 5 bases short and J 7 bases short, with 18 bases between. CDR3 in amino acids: CASSPPGRRKQPQHF. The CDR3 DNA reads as TGTGCCAGTAGTCCCCCCGGGAGGAGGAAGCAGCCCCAGCATTTT.

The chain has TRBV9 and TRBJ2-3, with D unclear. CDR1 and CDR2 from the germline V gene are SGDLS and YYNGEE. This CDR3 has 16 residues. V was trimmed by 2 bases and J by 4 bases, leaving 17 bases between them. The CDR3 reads CASSVGSWLDADTQYF. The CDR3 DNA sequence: TGTGCCAGCAGCGTTGGGTCCTGGCTAGATGCAGATACGCAGTATTTT.

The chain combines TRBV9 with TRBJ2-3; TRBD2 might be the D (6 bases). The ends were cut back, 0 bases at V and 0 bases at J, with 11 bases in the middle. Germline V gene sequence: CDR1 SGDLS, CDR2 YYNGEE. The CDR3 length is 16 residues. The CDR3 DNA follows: TGTGCCAGCAGCGTAGGGGCGGGGAGTAGCACAGATACGCAGTATTTT. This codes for CASSVGAGSSTDTQYF.

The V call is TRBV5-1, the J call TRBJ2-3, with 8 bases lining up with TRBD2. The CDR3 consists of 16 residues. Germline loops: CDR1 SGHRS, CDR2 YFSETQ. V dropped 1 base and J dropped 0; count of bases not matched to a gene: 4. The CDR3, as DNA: TGCGCCAGCAGCTTGCGGGAGGGTATTAGCACAGATACGCAGTATTTT. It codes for CASSLREGISTDTQYF.

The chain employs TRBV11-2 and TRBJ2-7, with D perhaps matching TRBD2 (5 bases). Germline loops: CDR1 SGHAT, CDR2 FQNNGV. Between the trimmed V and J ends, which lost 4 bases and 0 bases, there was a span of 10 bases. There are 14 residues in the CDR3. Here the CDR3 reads CASSSISGSYEQYF. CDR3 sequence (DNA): TGTGCCAGCAGCTCGATCAGCGGCTCCTACGAGCAGTACTTC.